This note documents a single T cell receptor (beta chain) sequence. Trimming took 5 bases from V and 8 from J, leaving 10 bases between them. Per germline, CDR1 MDHEN and CDR2 SYDVKM. This CDR3 has 12 residues. Libraries were prepared by immunoSEQ multiplex PCR; TCRdb keeps only in-frame clonotypes and omits some of them. The repertoire includes approximately 1,000,000 clones, about four fifths of them detected once, and approximately 0.5% sits in the top ten. This entry is derived from a study of shared clonotypes between healthy human individuals. Input material: memory CD4+ T cells from PBMCs. Subset reported: CD45RA-negative fraction. The chain recombines TRBV28 with TRBJ2-1; D not resolved. The source is a young man in good health. Some clones in this sample may be carry-over from other donors' samples. As DNA, the CDR3 is TGTGCCAGCAGTCTTCTTAGCCATGAGCAGTTCTTC. It encodes CASSLLSHEQFF.